This entry lists 3 T cell receptor beta chains sequenced from one sample in a study of T cell responses to AZD1222 COVID-19 vaccine. Repertoires were generated with immunoSEQ multiplex PCR, while TCRdb's copy carries only in-frame clones and drops some. The data contain 90,000 to 150,000 clones, roughly 90% of them seen just once; the ten biggest clones take up approximately 2.6%. Sequencing used peripheral blood, obtained 28 days after the second AZD1222 dose. The source is an adult who received the AZD1222 COVID-19 vaccine.

The chain recombines TRBV19 with TRBJ1-1; no clear D. The CDR3 is 14 amino acids. Deletions cut 6 bases from V and 0 bases from J, with 11 bases between. Germline lookup yields CDR1 LNHDA and CDR2 SQIVND (reference sequence). The CDR3 region has the DNA TGTGCCAGTAGAAGAGGATCCCTGAACACTGAAGCTTTCTTT. It translates to CASRRGSLNTEAFF.

The rearrangement uses TRBV19 and TRBJ2-3, with D tentatively TRBD2 (5 bases). This CDR3 has 13 residues. The V end was cut by 5 bases, the J end by 2 bases, with 8 bases between. Germline CDR1 reads LNHDA; CDR2 reads SQIVND (reference sequence). This CDR3 reads CASSPGFTDTQYF. The CDR3 DNA follows: TGTGCCAGTAGTCCGGGGTTCACAGATACGCAGTATTTT. Full variable domain (remainder filled in from reference TRBV19 and TRBJ2-3): DGGITQSPKYLFRKEGQNVTLSCEQNLNHDAMYWYRQDPGQGLRLIYYSQIVNDFQKGDIAEGYSVSREKKESFPLTVTSAQKNPTAFYLCASSPGFTDTQYFGPGTRLTVL.

This chain joins TRBV18 and TRBJ1-2; D is ambiguous. This CDR3 comprises 14 residues. Germline assignment: CDR1 KGHSH and CDR2 LQKENI. With 4 bases removed from V and 6 bases from J, the gap between germline ends came to 15 bases. The DNA of the CDR3 is TGTGCCAGCTCACTACTAACCCGACCAGATGGCTACACCTTC. Encoded protein: CASSLLTRPDGYTF.